One and the same sample provided the 8 T cell receptor beta chains below, sequenced in a study of cytomegalovirus exposure and HLA in healthy donors. A multiplex PCR was run with 60 Vbeta primers and 13 Jbeta primers. TCRdb's table, derived via immunoSEQ multiplex PCR, lists solely in-frame clones and lacks some. The table records roughly 180,000 clones, less than 90% of them present only once. The sample was PBMCs. Receptor source: a boy aged 10-17 years in good health and CMV-seronegative.

The genes are TRBV15 and TRBJ2-1; 7 positions agree with TRBD2. Germline V gene data show CDR1 as LNHNV and CDR2 as YYDKDF (reference sequence). CDR3 length: 16 amino acids. V lost 1 base to trimming and J lost 0 bases; unmatched junction nucleotides: 3. In nucleotides, the CDR3 is TGTGCCACCAGCAGAGTCGCGGGAGCCTCCTACAATGAGCAGTTCTTC. Amino acid sequence: CATSRVAGASYNEQFF.

This clone was detected only a few times. The rearrangement links TRBV5-6 to TRBJ2-7; 7 bases fit TRBD1. Germline-derived CDR1 and CDR2 are SGHDT and YYEEEE. This CDR3 has 16 amino acids. Trimming took 0 bases from V and 0 from J; bases not matched to a gene: 6. CDR3 nucleotides: TGTGCCAGCAGCTTGGGAGGGGGCCTGCCCTCCTACGAGCAGTACTTC. This gives the protein CASSLGGGLPSYEQYF.

This clone has a handful of counts. The chain recombines TRBV2 with TRBJ2-1; unclear D gene. Germline CDR1 and CDR2: SNHLY and FYNNEI. The CDR3 has 16 residues. V was shortened by 4 bases and J by 2 bases, with 15 bases between the two germline ends. The CDR3 DNA reads TGTGCCAGCAGTGGCAGGATCATTCGAACCTACAATGAGCAGTTCTTC. As protein: CASSGRIIRTYNEQFF.

The chain's CDR3 is CASSLLAGIEAFF. The CDR3 coding sequence is TGTGCCAGCAGTTTACTTGCCGGGATCGAAGCTTTCTTT. The rearrangement joins TRBV28 to TRBJ1-1; D not certain. The CDR3 has 13 residues. V shed 2 bases and J shed 8 bases, with 12 bases lying between them. Looked up from germline, CDR1 is MDHEN and CDR2 is SYDVKM.

V gene TRBV27 combines with J gene TRBJ1-6; 7 positions agree with TRBD1. The CDR3 is made up of 14 amino acids. V trimming: 6 bases; J trimming: 6 bases; junction bases outside the gene matches: 5. The V gene's germline CDR1 is MNHEY and CDR2 SMNVEV (reference sequence). CDR3 sequence: CASRAGQVNSPLHF. The CDR3 region has the DNA TGTGCCAGCAGGGCCGGACAGGTTAATTCACCCCTCCACTTT.

The V call is TRBV28, the J call TRBJ1-1; 7 bases agree with TRBD1. The CDR3 runs 15 residues. J lost 1 base, V lost 5 bases, and 7 bases had no gene match. Germline V lookup: CDR1 MDHEN, CDR2 SYDVKM. In DNA, the CDR3 is TGTGCCAGCAGTCCCTGGGACAGTGAGAACACTGAAGCTTTCTTT. As protein: CASSPWDSENTEAFF.

The chain is built from TRBV6-1 and TRBJ2-7, with a possible D match to TRBD2 (5 bases). Trimming stripped 0 bases from V and 4 bases from J, with 10 bases between. The CDR3 is 14 residues long. Germline V gene data show CDR1 as MNHNS and CDR2 as SASEGT. CDR3 protein: CASSEALRGYEQYF. The CDR3 nucleotides are TGTGCCAGCAGTGAAGCGCTTCGAGGGTACGAGCAGTACTTC.

The gene calls are TRBV9 and TRBJ1-4, with TRBD1 as a possible D gene (5 bases). The length of the CDR3 is 16 residues. Germline lookup yields CDR1 SGDLS and CDR2 YYNGEE. Trimming took 0 bases from V and 8 from J, leaving 17 bases between them. The CDR3: CASSVDWGRASEKLFF. DNA of the CDR3: TGTGCCAGCAGCGTAGATTGGGGCAGGGCCTCGGAAAAACTGTTTTTT.